The 24 T cell receptor beta chains presented below share a single source sample, sequenced in a study of blood T cell repertoires in COVID-19. Profiled with immunoSEQ multiplex PCR; TCRdb holds only in-frame clones, not every one. The sample records about 180,000 clones, 83% being singletons. The sample taken for sequencing was peripheral blood. The receptors here all came from a human donor in a cohort sampled during active COVID-19.

This clone was detected ten times or more. J is TRBJ2-7 and V is TRBV15; perhaps TRBD2 as D (6 bases). Germline V gene sequence: CDR1 LNHNV, CDR2 YYDKDF (reference sequence). Trimming cost V 1 base and J 6 bases, with 13 bases left between them. CDR3 size: 14 residues. The CDR3 region is CATSRGQGGREQYF. CDR3 DNA: TGTGCCACCAGCAGAGGCCAGGGAGGTCGCGAGCAGTACTTC.

The chain carries TRBV6-4 and TRBJ2-2; 7 bases match TRBD2. Losses at the gene ends were 4 bases for V and 4 bases for J; bases not matched to a gene: 3. The CDR3 runs 14 residues. Per the germline V gene, CDR1 is MRHNA and CDR2 is SNTAGT. The CDR3 is CASSVGLSTGELFF. As DNA, the CDR3 is TGTGCCAGCAGTGTGGGACTAAGCACCGGGGAGCTGTTTTTT.

The V gene is TRBV27, the J gene TRBJ2-7; 13 bases match TRBD2. V lost 5 bases, J lost 2 bases, and 0 bases stayed unmatched. The germline CDR1 and CDR2 sequences are MNHEY and SMNVEV (reference sequence). The CDR3 sequence is 14 residues long. The CDR3 bases are TGTGCCAGCAGTGGGACTAGCGGGGCCTACGAGCAGTACTTC. It is translated as CASSGTSGAYEQYF.

The chain carries TRBV5-1 and TRBJ1-1; tentatively, D is TRBD1 (6 bases). V shed 5 bases and J shed 6 bases, with 11 bases lying between them. This CDR3 is built from 12 residues. In germline, CDR1 is SGHRS, CDR2 YFSETQ. The CDR3 DNA is TGCGCCAGCAGTACAGGGCAAGCTGAAGCTTTCTTT. This translates into CASSTGQAEAFF.

V and J are TRBV10-3 and TRBJ2-7; 11 bases agree with TRBD2. The CDR3 contains 14 residues. The J segment lost 4 bases and the V segment lost 8 bases, leaving 7 bases of the junction unmatched. Germline CDR1 and CDR2: ENHRY and SYGVKD. DNA for the CDR3: TGTGCCATCTCAGCCGGGACTAGCGGTTACGAGCAGTACTTC. Translation gives CAISAGTSGYEQYF.

The chain is built from TRBV7-9 and TRBJ2-4; 7 bases map to TRBD1. The CDR3 spans 15 residues. In germline, CDR1 is SEHNR, CDR2 FQNEAQ (reference sequence). V lost 1 base, J lost 6 bases, and 6 bases stayed unmatched. The CDR3 sequence: CASSLETGAGNIQYF. The CDR3 coding sequence is TGTGCCAGCAGCTTAGAAACAGGGGCCGGAAACATTCAGTACTTC.

This clone was detected a few times. Relative to the germline gene, one junction end is altered; a read error may explain this. The chain links TRBV7-7 to TRBJ1-5, with 9 bases aligning to TRBD1. The CDR3 extends over 15 amino acids. The V gene's germline CDR1 is SSHAT and CDR2 FNYEAQ (reference sequence). For the CDR3, the DNA is TGTGCTAGCAGCTTCACCCCAGGACAGGGGCAGCCCCAGCATTTT. Translating it yields CASSFTPGQGQPQHF.

The rearrangement uses TRBV11-1 and TRBJ2-7; a possible D gene is TRBD1 (7 bases). The CDR3 is 18 amino acids. In germline, CDR1 is SGHAT, CDR2 FQDESV (reference sequence). Between the trimmed V and J ends, which lost 0 bases and 0 bases, there was a span of 18 bases. The CDR3 sequence is CASSLAVAGTVSSYEQYF. The DNA for the CDR3 is TGTGCCAGCAGCTTAGCCGTGGCGGGGACAGTAAGCTCCTACGAGCAGTACTTC.

This rearrangement joins TRBV7-2 to TRBJ1-4, with 7 bases matching TRBD1. This CDR3 comprises 14 residues. The junction had 4 bases not matched to a gene; V was cut back by 5 bases and J by 4 bases. Germline values: CDR1 SGHTA, CDR2 FQGNSA. The CDR3 protein is CASSRTGVNEKLFF. CDR3 bases: TGTGCCAGCAGCCGGACAGGAGTTAATGAAAAACTGTTTTTT. The variable domain in full, completed from reference TRBV7-2 and TRBJ1-4, reads GAGVSQSPSNKVTEKGKDVELRCDPISGHTALYWYRQSLGQGLEFLIYFQGNSAPDKSGLPSDRFSAERTGGSVSTLTIQRTQQEDSAVYLCASSRTGVNEKLFFGSGTQLSVL.

The V gene is TRBV6-4, the J gene TRBJ2-3; 10 nucleotides line up with TRBD2. This CDR3 region has 14 residues. Trimming removed 4 bases from V and 4 bases from J; junction bases left unmatched: 2. Germline loops: CDR1 MRHNA, CDR2 SNTAGT. The CDR3 region has the DNA TGTGCCAGCAGTGCTAGCGGGAGTGCAGATACGCAGTATTTT. It specifies CASSASGSADTQYF.

This chain joins TRBV5-4 and TRBJ2-5; D might be TRBD2 (5 bases). Germline V gives CDR1 SGHNT, CDR2 YYREEE (reference sequence). V shed 1 base and J shed 1 base, with 11 bases lying between them. This CDR3 is 15 amino acids long. The CDR3 region has the DNA TGTGCCAGCAGCTTGTTTTCGGGATCCCAAGAGACCCAGTACTTC. This codes for CASSLFSGSQETQYF.

The chain employs TRBV9 and TRBJ2-2; TRBD2 matches at 10 bases. Germline CDR1 SGDLS, CDR2 YYNGEE. The CDR3 spans 18 residues. V dropped 3 bases and J dropped 2; count of bases not matched to a gene: 10. As DNA, the CDR3 is TGTGCCAGCAGCGCCCAAGCCTGGACTAGCGGAAACACCGGGGAGCTGTTTTTT. Protein sequence: CASSAQAWTSGNTGELFF.

This clone appeared once. In DNA, the CDR3 is TGTGCCAGTAGTTCCAGGGACAGAAGGGCCGGGGAGCTGTTTTTT. Translation: CASSSRDRRAGELFF. The chain employs TRBV19 and TRBJ2-2; TRBD1 agrees at 7 bases. Germline CDR1 LNHDA, CDR2 SQIVND (reference sequence). This CDR3 is built from 15 residues. J was trimmed by 6 bases and V by 5 bases; bases with no gene match: 9.

The V and J genes are TRBV3-1 (or the pseudogene TRBV3-2) and TRBJ1-2; 9 nucleotides match TRBD1. Germline CDR1 LGHDT, CDR2 YNNKEL (reference sequence). CDR3 size: 16 residues. Germline trimming cut 4 bases from V and 4 bases from J; bases unmatched to any gene: 10. The CDR3 DNA follows: TGTGCCAGCAGCCCGAAGCTAGGACAGGGGAGCTATGGCTACACCTTC. Residues: CASSPKLGQGSYGYTF.

V and J are TRBV28 and TRBJ1-2; 9 nucleotides match TRBD1. Germline V lookup: CDR1 MDHEN, CDR2 SYDVKM. The CDR3 spans 15 residues. J was trimmed by 4 bases and V by 1 base; bases with no gene match: 4. In DNA form, the CDR3 reads TGTGCCAGCAGTTTATACAGGGGGCTTGGCTATGGCTACACCTTC. It codes for CASSLYRGLGYGYTF.

In nucleotides, the CDR3 is TGTGCCAGCAGCTATACAGGGTATGAAAAACTGTTTTTT. The encoded protein is CASSYTGYEKLFF. The chain is built from TRBV7-2 and TRBJ1-4; D may be TRBD1 (6 bases). Trimming cost V 4 bases and J 6 bases, with 9 bases left between them. Germline V lookup: CDR1 SGHTA, CDR2 FQGNSA. This CDR3 contains 13 residues.

J is TRBJ1-1 and V is TRBV29-1, with D tentatively TRBD1 (6 bases). Trimming took 5 bases from V and 4 from J, leaving 11 bases between them. Looked up from germline, CDR1 is SQVTM and CDR2 is ANQGSEA. CDR3 length equals 12 residues. The CDR3 loop is CSVTQGGTEAFF. CDR3 sequence (DNA): TGCAGCGTTACACAGGGTGGCACTGAAGCTTTCTTT. Full variable domain (outside the CDR3, taken from reference TRBV29-1 and TRBJ1-1): SAVISQKPSRDICQRGTSLTIQCQVDSQVTMMFWYRQQPGQSLTLIATANQGSEATYESGFVIDKFPISRPNLTFSTLTVSNMSPEDSSIYLCSVTQGGTEAFFGQGTRLTVV.

The V gene is TRBV28, the J gene TRBJ2-7; TRBD1 is a possible D gene (6 bases). Trimming cost V 3 bases and J 3 bases, with 18 bases left between them. The germline V gene has CDR1 MDHEN and CDR2 SYDVKM. The CDR3 sequence is 16 residues long. The CDR3 loop is CASSFLRLGTNYEQYF. In DNA form, the CDR3 reads TGTGCCAGCAGTTTCCTCCGGCTCGGGACAAACTACGAGCAGTACTTC.

This clone was counted only a few times. At the DNA level, this CDR3 is encoded by other sequences in the same sample as well. The chain carries TRBV6-2 or TRBV6-3 and TRBJ2-7; TRBD2 aligns across 12 bases. The CDR3 extends over 15 amino acids. Trimming took 0 bases from V and 3 from J; bases not matched to a gene: 0. CDR1 is MNHEY and CDR2 is SVGEGT in the germline V gene. The CDR3 DNA reads as TGTGCCAGCAGTTACTCGACTAGCGGGGGCTACGAGCAGTACTTC. Its translation: CASSYSTSGGYEQYF.

This rearrangement joins TRBV27 to TRBJ1-2, with 11 bases that match TRBD1. Germline assignment: CDR1 MNHEY and CDR2 SMNVEV (reference sequence). V shed 5 bases, J shed 8 bases, and the junction held 7 bases outside the gene matches. The CDR3 totals 14 residues. The CDR3 sequence is CASSPGTGGRGYTF. The CDR3, as DNA: TGTGCCAGCAGTCCCGGGACAGGGGGAAGAGGCTACACCTTC.

This chain connects TRBV4-1 to TRBJ2-7; 11 nucleotides match TRBD2. Germline trimming cut 5 bases from V and 5 bases from J; bases unmatched to any gene: 5. Germline values: CDR1 MGHRA, CDR2 YSYEKL. This CDR3 region has 14 residues. CDR3 sequence: CASSSSGRTDEQYF. The CDR3 nucleotides are TGCGCCAGCAGCTCTAGCGGGAGGACCGACGAGCAGTACTTC.

The chain employs TRBV6-5 and TRBJ1-1; maybe TRBD1 (5 bases). This CDR3 spans 13 amino acids. V lost 8 bases and J lost 3, with 13 bases in between. Looked up from germline, CDR1 is MNHEY and CDR2 is SVGAGI. Here the CDR3 DNA reads TGTGCCAGCTCCTTACAAGGGGACACTGAAGCTTTCTTT. Amino acids: CASSLQGDTEAFF.

This chain links TRBV15 with TRBJ1-5; D uncertain. Germline V lookup: CDR1 LNHNV, CDR2 YYDKDF (reference sequence). Trimming left V 3 bases short and J 6 bases short, with 9 bases between. CDR3 size: 13 residues. DNA for the CDR3: TGTGCCACCAGCAGTCGGAGGGCTCAGCCCCAGCATTTT. The encoded protein is CATSSRRAQPQHF.

This chain connects TRBV11-2 to TRBJ2-1; TRBD1 matches at 7 bases. The CDR3 runs to 17 residues. The junction had 9 bases not matched to a gene; V was cut back by 4 bases and J by 0 bases. In germline, CDR1 is SGHAT, CDR2 FQNNGV. The CDR3 DNA reads TGTGCCAGCAGCTCGCCTCGGACAGGAAGCTCCTACAATGAGCAGTTCTTC. Translation: CASSSPRTGSSYNEQFF.